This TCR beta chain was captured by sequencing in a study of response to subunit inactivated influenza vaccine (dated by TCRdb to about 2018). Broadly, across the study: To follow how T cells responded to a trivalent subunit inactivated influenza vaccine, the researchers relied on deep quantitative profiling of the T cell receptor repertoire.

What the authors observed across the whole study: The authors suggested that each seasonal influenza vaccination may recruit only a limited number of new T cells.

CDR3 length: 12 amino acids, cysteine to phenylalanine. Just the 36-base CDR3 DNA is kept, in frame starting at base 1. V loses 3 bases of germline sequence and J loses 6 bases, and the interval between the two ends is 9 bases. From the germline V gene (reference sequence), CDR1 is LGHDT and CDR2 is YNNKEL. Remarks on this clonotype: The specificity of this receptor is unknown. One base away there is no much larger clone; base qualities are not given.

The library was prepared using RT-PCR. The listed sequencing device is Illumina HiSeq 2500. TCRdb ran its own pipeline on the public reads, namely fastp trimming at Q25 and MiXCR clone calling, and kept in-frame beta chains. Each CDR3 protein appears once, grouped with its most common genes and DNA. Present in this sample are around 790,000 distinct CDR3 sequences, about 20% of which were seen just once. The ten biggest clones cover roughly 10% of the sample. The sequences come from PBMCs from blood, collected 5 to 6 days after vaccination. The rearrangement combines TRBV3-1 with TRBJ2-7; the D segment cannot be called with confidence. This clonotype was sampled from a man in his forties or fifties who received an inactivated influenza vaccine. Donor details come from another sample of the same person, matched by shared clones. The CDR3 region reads CASSQNKGEQYF. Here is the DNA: TGTGCCAGCAGCCAGAACAAGGGCGAGCAGTACTTC.